This note documents a single TCR beta chain sequence. This sample is drawn from a study of blood T cell repertoires in COVID-19. Across the whole study: Collection of acute and convalescent COVID-19 samples took place in the United States, Italy and Spain. T cells, B-cell-depleted T cells, or PBMCs supplied cDNA or gDNA.

The data were produced by immunoSEQ multiplex PCR, yet TCRdb's version contains in-frame clones alone and is incomplete. The sample shows approximately 150,000 clones, over 85% of them seen only once. Germline V gene lookup returns CDR1 SQVTM and CDR2 ANQGSEA. V shed 6 bases, J shed 6 bases, and the junction held 3 bases outside the gene matches. CDR3 length equals 11 residues. The chain has TRBV29-1 and TRBJ2-3; 7 nucleotides match TRBD1. Material: peripheral blood. This TCR derives from a human donor in a cohort sampled during active COVID-19. CDR3 in DNA: TGCAGCGTCGGGACAGTTGATACGCAGTATTTT. Translating it yields CSVGTVDTQYF.